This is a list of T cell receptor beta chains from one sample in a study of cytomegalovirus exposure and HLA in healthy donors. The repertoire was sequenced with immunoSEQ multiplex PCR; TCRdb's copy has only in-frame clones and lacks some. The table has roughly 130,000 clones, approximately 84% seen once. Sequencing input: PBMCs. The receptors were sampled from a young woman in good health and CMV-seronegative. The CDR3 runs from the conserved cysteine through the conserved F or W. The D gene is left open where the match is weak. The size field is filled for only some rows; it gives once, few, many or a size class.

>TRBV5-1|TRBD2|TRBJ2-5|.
CASSFLGVGGEYQETQYF
TGCGCCAGCAGCTTCCTAGGGGTTGGGGGGGAGTACCAAGAGACCCAGTACTTC
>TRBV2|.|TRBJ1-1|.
CASSRQGYTEAFF
TGTGCCAGCTCCCGTCAGGGATACACTGAAGCTTTCTTT
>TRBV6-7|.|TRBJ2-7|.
CASSYHHRSPTSYEQYF
TGTGCCAGCAGTTACCACCACAGGAGCCCCACCTCCTACGAGCAGTACTTC
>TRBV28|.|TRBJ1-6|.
CASSLTEFWSPLHF
TGTGCCAGCAGCCTGACGGAGTTTTGGTCACCCCTCCACTTT
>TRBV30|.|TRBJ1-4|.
CAWSPGSHEKLFF
TGTGCCTGGAGCCCAGGGTCCCATGAAAAACTGTTTTTT
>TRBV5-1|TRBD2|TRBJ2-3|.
CASSLPGTSGGTDTQYF
TGCGCCAGCAGCTTGCCAGGGACTAGCGGGGGGACAGATACGCAGTATTTT
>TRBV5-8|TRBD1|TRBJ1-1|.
CASSTGDRGGTEAFF
TGTGCCAGCAGCACAGGGGACAGGGGGGGAACTGAAGCTTTCTTT
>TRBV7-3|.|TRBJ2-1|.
CASSLLSGGYNEQFF
TGTGCCAGCAGCTTACTTTCCGGGGGCTACAATGAGCAGTTCTTC
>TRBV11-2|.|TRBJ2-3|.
CASRPTSSTDTQYF
TGTGCCAGCAGACCGACTAGTTCCACAGATACGCAGTATTTT
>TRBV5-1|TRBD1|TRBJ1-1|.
CASSWGDRAYTEAFF
TGCGCCAGCAGCTGGGGGGACAGGGCATACACTGAAGCTTTCTTT
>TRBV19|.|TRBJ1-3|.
CASLTAGHRSGNTIYF
TGTGCCAGTCTGACGGCAGGGCATAGGTCTGGAAACACCATATATTTT
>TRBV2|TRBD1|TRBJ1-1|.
CASGTGWNTEAFF
TGTGCCAGCGGGACAGGGTGGAACACTGAAGCTTTCTTT
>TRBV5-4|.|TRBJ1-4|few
CASSNQTVPTNEKLFF
TGTGCCAGCAGCAATCAGACAGTCCCAACTAATGAAAAACTGTTTTTT
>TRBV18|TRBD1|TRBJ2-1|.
CASSPLSGGYNEQFF
TGTGCCAGCTCACCATTATCAGGGGGTTACAATGAGCAGTTCTTC
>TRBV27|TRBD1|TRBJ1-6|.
CASSPHHLRQGGNSPLHF
TGTGCCAGCAGTCCCCATCACCTTAGACAGGGAGGAAATTCACCCCTCCACTTT
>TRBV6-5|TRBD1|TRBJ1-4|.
CASSSGQGGGEKLFF
TGTGCCAGCAGTTCCGGACAGGGGGGGGGTGAAAAACTGTTTTTT
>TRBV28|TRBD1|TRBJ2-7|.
CASSYRDSYYEQYF
TGTGCCAGCAGTTATCGGGACAGCTACTACGAGCAGTACTTC
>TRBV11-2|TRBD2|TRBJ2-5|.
CASSPSGGGAWETQYF
TGTGCCAGCAGCCCCTCCGGCGGGGGGGCATGGGAGACCCAGTACTTC
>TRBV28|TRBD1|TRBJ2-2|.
CASSLWGTGPNTGELFF
TGTGCCAGCAGTTTATGGGGGACAGGGCCGAACACCGGGGAGCTGTTTTTT
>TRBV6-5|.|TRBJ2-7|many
CASSNGRGEQYF
TGTGCCAGCAGTAACGGGAGAGGGGAGCAGTACTTC
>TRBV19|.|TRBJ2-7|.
CASSMRSGEQYF
TGTGCCAGTAGTATGCGATCCGGCGAGCAGTACTTC
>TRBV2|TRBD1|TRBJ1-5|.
CASSAGGQVQPQHF
TGTGCCAGCAGTGCAGGGGGCCAGGTTCAGCCCCAGCATTTT
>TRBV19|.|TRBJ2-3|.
CASREIRGDTQYF
TGTGCCAGTCGGGAGATTCGCGGAGATACGCAGTATTTT
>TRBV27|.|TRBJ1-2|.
CASSQDRTNYGYTF
TGTGCCAGCAGTCAGGACAGAACTAACTATGGCTACACCTTC
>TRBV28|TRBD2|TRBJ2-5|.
CASSPTSGGARETQYF
TGTGCCAGCAGCCCTACTAGCGGGGGGGCCCGGGAGACCCAGTACTTC